This T cell receptor (beta chain) is from a study of shared clonotypes between healthy human individuals. Study results and caveats: Against clonotypes common to all four donors, non-shared ones had lower generation probabilities.

Here immunoSEQ multiplex PCR was the method, and the copy in TCRdb shows in-frame clones only, minus some. The sample has millions of clones, roughly 94% seen once. Germline V gene data show CDR1 as LNHDA and CDR2 as SQIVND (reference sequence). V gave up 3 bases and J gave up 7 bases; unmatched junction bases: 2. The CDR3 is made up of 14 amino acids. Adults of Caucasian background living in Nashville, Tennessee made up all donors. In the case of this clone: What it recognizes is unknown.

The sequenced material came from naive CD4+ T cells sorted from blood. As for subset: CD45RA+ positively selected. The TCR comes from a man between 18 and 35 years old in good health. The chain uses TRBV19 and TRBJ1-6; 8 bases align to TRBD1. The CDR3 sequence is CASSIYRGNSPLHF. CDR3 sequence (DNA): TGTGCCAGTAGTATTTACAGGGGGAATTCACCCCTCCACTTT.